This is a list of T cell receptor beta chains from one sample in a study of beta chain features in type 1 diabetes. Clones were read by immunoSEQ multiplex PCR, and TCRdb kept only the in-frame ones, dropping some. The sample includes some 350,000 clones, around a tenth of them seen just once. The specimen sequenced was central memory CD4+ T cells from blood. The receptors stem from a man aged 30 to 45 with type 1 diabetes. The CDR3 runs from the conserved cysteine through the conserved F or W. D genes are given only for firm matches. The listing skips clone size in some rows; elsewhere it reads once, few, many or a size class.

clone size	D gene	V gene	J gene	CDR3 protein	CDR3 DNA
many	-	TRBV21-1	TRBJ2-1	CASSKATNEQFF	TGTGCCAGCAGCAAAGCAACTAATGAGCAGTTCTTC
-	TRBD1	TRBV7-8	TRBJ2-7	CASSFDRGPYEQYF	TGTGCCAGCAGCTTTGACAGGGGGCCTTACGAGCAGTACTTC
few	TRBD2	TRBV7-2	TRBJ2-7	CASSQPTGTRVAYEQYF	TGTGCCAGCAGCCAACCTACCGGGACTAGGGTCGCATACGAGCAGTACTTC
few	-	TRBV5-1	TRBJ2-7	CASSLDPGEQYF	TGCGCCAGCAGCTTGGATCCGGGGGAGCAGTACTTC
many	TRBD2	TRBV28	TRBJ2-1	CASSSSTGGGNNEQFF	TGTGCCAGCAGCAGTTCGACGGGAGGGGGGAACAATGAGCAGTTCTTC
-	-	TRBV27	TRBJ2-2	CASSLNRDTGELFF	TGTGCCAGCAGTTTAAACAGGGACACCGGGGAGCTGTTTTTT
-	-	TRBV6-6	TRBJ2-7	CASSQGLEQYF	TGTGCCAGCAGCCAGGGACTGGAGCAGTACTTC
few	TRBD1	TRBV2	TRBJ2-3	CASSGTGGTDTQYF	TGTGCCAGCAGTGGGACAGGGGGCACAGATACGCAGTATTTT
-	-	TRBV4-3	TRBJ2-4	CASSQDLSGNGIQYF	TGCGCCAGCAGCCAAGATCTTTCGGGAAATGGCATTCAGTACTTC
few	-	TRBV18	TRBJ1-2	CASSGTSYGYTF	TGTGCCAGCTCGGGGACCTCCTATGGCTACACCTTC
-	TRBD1	TRBV18	TRBJ1-5	CASSLDREQAQHF	TGTGCCAGCTCTCTCGACAGGGAACAGGCCCAGCATTTT
few	-	TRBV11-2	TRBJ2-4	CASSLEQGKGNIQYF	TGTGCCAGCAGCTTAGAGCAGGGTAAAGGAAACATTCAGTACTTC
few	TRBD1	TRBV11-2	TRBJ2-1	CASSASTGQGTNEQFF	TGTGCCAGCAGCGCAAGTACGGGACAGGGGACCAATGAGCAGTTCTTC
many	-	TRBV14	TRBJ1-1	CASSQAVGTEAFF	TGTGCCAGCAGCCAAGCTGTAGGAACTGAAGCTTTCTTT
many	TRBD2	TRBV27	TRBJ2-7	CASSLTSGSVQIEQYF	TGTGCCAGCAGTCTGACTAGCGGGAGCGTCCAAATCGAGCAGTACTTC
-	-	TRBV6-5	TRBJ2-1	CASSSREGAVNEQFF	TGTGCCAGCAGTTCTCGGGAGGGGGCGGTCAATGAGCAGTTCTTC
-	TRBD2	TRBV27	TRBJ2-7	CASSFQTSGLYEQYF	TGTGCCAGCAGTTTTCAAACTAGCGGGCTCTACGAGCAGTACTTC
few	-	TRBV7-9	TRBJ2-1	CASSETVSYNEQFF	TGTGCCAGCAGCGAAACAGTCTCCTACAATGAGCAGTTCTTC
-	TRBD1	TRBV7-9	TRBJ2-4	CASQPTGARSKNIQYF	TGTGCCAGCCAGCCAACAGGGGCCAGGTCCAAAAACATTCAGTACTTC
-	-	TRBV28	TRBJ2-5	CASSRQGHRETQYF	TGTGCCAGCAGTAGGCAGGGTCACCGGGAGACCCAGTACTTC
-	-	TRBV29-1	TRBJ2-5	CSVDYRVYEETQYF	TGCAGCGTTGACTACAGGGTTTATGAAGAGACCCAGTACTTC
few	TRBD1	TRBV5-4	TRBJ2-2	CASSKTGGTNTGELFF	TGTGCCAGCAGCAAGACAGGGGGGACGAACACCGGGGAGCTGTTTTTT
-	TRBD2	TRBV7-2	TRBJ2-5	CASSLGGTSGSGETQYF	TGTGCCAGCAGCTTAGGCGGGACTAGCGGGAGCGGGGAGACCCAGTACTTC
many	-	TRBV5-4	TRBJ1-2	CASSLTGQAHYGYTF	TGTGCCAGCAGCTTAACGGGCCAAGCCCACTATGGCTACACCTTC